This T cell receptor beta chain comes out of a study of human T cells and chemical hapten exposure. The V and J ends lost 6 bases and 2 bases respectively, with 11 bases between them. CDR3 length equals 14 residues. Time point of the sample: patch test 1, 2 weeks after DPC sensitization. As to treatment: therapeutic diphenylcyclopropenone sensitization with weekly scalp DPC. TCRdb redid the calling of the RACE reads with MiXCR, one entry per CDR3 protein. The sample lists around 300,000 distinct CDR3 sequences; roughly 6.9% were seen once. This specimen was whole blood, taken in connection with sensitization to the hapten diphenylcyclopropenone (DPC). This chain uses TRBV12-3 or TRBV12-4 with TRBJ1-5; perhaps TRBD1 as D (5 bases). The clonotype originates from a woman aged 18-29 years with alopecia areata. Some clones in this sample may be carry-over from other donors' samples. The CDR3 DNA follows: TGTGCCAGCAGCTCCCGGGGCCGCAATCAGCCCCAGCATTTT. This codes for CASSSRGRNQPQHF.